Listed below are T cell receptor beta chains from one sample, sequenced in a study of blood T cell repertoires in COVID-19. The method was immunoSEQ multiplex PCR; TCRdb's version includes in-frame clones alone and lacks a portion of them. The sample contains about 150,000 clones, 86% of which appear only once. The sample consisted of peripheral blood. Source of these receptors: a man between 70 and 80 years old with acute or convalescent COVID-19. The CDR3 runs from the conserved cysteine through the conserved F or W.

v_gene	j_gene	CDR3aa
TRBV27	TRBJ2-2	CATYLGSTSGNTGELFF
TRBV9	TRBJ1-1	CASSDPRGGGGNTEAFF
TRBV5-4	TRBJ2-2	CASRPGTKNTGELFF
TRBV7-2	TRBJ1-3	CASSLMWTGGGSGNTIYF
TRBV19	TRBJ2-1	CASSRLPFGDNSEQFF
TRBV6-5	TRBJ1-2	CASSYSGGAGYTF
TRBV4-1	TRBJ2-3	CASSQEVSLADTQYF
TRBV10-2	TRBJ2-5	CASSDGGIQETQYF
TRBV5-1	TRBJ1-3	CATSTGASSNTIYF
TRBV6-5	TRBJ2-2	CASGLAETGELFF
TRBV4-1	TRBJ1-4	CASSQEGGGEKLFF
TRBV18	TRBJ1-6	CASSSDQVEALHF
TRBV3-1/TRBV3-2	TRBJ2-3	CASSPGGSTDTQYF
TRBV19	TRBJ2-7	CASRQGPSYEQYF
TRBV4-2	TRBJ2-7	CASSQDRTSAAYEQYF
TRBV4-2	TRBJ2-5	CASSSRLAGGETQYF
TRBV12-3/TRBV12-4	TRBJ2-3	CASRTSTDTQYF
TRBV9	TRBJ2-3	CASNAGGDTQYF
TRBV19	TRBJ1-6	CASSIDSFNSPLHF
TRBV18	TRBJ2-2	CASSPPLGRPGGINTGELFF
TRBV3-1/TRBV3-2	TRBJ2-1	CASNAGRRQFF
TRBV19	TRBJ2-1	CASSIGTGTGVNNEQFF